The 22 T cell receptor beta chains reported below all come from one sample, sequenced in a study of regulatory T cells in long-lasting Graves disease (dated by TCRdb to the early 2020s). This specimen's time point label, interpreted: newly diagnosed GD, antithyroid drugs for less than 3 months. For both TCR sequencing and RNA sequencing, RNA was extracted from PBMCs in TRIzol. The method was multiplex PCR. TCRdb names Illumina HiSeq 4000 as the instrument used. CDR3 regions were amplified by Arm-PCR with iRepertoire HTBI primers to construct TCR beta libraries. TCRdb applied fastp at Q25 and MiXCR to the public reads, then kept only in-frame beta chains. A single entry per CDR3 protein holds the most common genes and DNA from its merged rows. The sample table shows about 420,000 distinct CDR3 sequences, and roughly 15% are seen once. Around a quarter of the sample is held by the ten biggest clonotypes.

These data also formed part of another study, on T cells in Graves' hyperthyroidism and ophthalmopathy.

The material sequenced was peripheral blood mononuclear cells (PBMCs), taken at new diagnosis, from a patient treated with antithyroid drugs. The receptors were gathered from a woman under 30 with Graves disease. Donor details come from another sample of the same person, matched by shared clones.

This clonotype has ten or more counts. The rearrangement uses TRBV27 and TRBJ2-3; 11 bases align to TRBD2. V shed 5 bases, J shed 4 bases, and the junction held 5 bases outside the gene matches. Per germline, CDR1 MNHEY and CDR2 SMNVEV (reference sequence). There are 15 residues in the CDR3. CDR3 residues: CASSRTSGQADTQYF. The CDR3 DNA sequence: TGTGCCAGCAGTCGGACTAGCGGGCAAGCAGATACGCAGTATTTT.

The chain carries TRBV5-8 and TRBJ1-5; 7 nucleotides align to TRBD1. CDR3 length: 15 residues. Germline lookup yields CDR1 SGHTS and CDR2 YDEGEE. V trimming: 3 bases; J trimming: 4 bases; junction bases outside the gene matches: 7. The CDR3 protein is CASSSGDSQNQPQHF. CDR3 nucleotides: TGTGCCAGCAGCTCCGGGGACAGTCAAAATCAGCCCCAGCATTTT.

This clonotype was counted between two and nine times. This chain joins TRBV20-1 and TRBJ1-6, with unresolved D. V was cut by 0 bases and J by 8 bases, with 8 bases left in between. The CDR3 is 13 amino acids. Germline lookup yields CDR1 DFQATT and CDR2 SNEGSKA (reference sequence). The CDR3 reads CSARDDADSPLHF. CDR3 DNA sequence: TGCAGTGCTAGAGATGACGCAGATTCACCCCTCCACTTT.

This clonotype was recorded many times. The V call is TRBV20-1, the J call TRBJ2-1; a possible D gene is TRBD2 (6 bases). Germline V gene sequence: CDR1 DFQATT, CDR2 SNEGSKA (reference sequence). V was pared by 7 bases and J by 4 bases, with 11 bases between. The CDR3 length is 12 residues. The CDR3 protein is CSGRDLYNEQFF. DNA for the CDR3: TGCAGTGGCAGGGACTTATACAATGAGCAGTTCTTC.

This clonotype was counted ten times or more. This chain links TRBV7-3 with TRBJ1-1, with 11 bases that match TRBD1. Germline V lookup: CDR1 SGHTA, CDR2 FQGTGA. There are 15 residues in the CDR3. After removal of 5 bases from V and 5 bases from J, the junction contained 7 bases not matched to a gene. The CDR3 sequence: CASSLHGTGGTEAFF. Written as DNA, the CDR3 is TGTGCCAGCAGCCTCCATGGGACAGGGGGTACTGAAGCTTTCTTT.

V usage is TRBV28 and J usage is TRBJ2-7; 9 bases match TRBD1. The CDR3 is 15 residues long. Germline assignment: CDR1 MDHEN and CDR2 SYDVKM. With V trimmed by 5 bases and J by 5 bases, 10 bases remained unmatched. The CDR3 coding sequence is TGTGCCAGCAGTGCGCCGGGACAGGGAGGTCACGAGCAGTACTTC. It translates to CASSAPGQGGHEQYF.

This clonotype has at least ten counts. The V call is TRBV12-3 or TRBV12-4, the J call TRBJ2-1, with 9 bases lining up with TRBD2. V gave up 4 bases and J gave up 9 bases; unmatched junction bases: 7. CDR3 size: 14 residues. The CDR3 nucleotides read TGTGCCAGCAGTTCTTCTAGCGGGACAACTGAGCAGTTCTTC. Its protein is CASSSSSGTTEQFF.

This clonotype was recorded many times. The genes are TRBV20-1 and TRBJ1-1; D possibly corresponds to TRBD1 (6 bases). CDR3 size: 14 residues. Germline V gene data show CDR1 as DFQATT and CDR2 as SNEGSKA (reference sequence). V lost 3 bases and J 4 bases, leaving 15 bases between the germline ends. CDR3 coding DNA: TGCAGTGCTAGTCGAGGGGGTGGGAGCACTGAAGCTTTCTTT. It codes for CSASRGGGSTEAFF.

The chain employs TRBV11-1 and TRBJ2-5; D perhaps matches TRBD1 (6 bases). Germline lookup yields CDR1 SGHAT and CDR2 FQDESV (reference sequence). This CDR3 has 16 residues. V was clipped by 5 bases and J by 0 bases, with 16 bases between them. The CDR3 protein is CASSQADRLNQETQYF. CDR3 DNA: TGTGCCAGCAGCCAGGCCGACAGGCTAAACCAAGAGACCCAGTACTTC.

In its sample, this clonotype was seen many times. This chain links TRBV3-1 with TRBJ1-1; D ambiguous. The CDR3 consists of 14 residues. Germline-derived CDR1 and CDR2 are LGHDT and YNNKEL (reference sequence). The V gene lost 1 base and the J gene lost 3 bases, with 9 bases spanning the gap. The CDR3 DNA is TGTGCCAGCAGCCAAGTAGCTGGGGACACTGAAGCTTTCTTT. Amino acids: CASSQVAGDTEAFF.

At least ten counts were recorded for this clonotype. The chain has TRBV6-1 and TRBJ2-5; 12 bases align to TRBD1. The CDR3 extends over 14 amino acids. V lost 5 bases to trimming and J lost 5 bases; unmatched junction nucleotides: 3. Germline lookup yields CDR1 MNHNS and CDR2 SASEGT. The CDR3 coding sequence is TGTGCCAGCAGTCGGGACAGGGGGCAGGAGACCCAGTACTTC. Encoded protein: CASSRDRGQETQYF.

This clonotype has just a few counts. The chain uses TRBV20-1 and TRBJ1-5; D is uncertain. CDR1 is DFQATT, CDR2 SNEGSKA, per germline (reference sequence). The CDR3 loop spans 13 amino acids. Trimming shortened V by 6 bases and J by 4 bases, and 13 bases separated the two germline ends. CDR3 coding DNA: TGCAGTGCCCGCTCCGGAGTGAATCAGCCCCAGCATTTT. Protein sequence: CSARSGVNQPQHF.

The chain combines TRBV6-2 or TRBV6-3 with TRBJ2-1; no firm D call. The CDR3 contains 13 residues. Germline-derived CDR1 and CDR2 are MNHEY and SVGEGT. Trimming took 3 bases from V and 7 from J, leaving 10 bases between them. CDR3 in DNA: TGTGCCAGCAGTTATCACACCGAGAATGAGCAGTTCTTC. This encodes CASSYHTENEQFF.

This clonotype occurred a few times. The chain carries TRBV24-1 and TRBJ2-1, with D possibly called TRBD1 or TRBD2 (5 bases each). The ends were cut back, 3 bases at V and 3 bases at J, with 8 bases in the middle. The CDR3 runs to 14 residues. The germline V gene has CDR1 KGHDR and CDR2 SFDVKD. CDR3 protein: CATSDGTGYNEQFF. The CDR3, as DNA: TGTGCCACCAGTGATGGGACCGGCTACAATGAGCAGTTCTTC.

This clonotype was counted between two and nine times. This CDR3 reads CASSTRGLSGTDTQYF. The CDR3 DNA is TGTGCCAGCAGTACTAGGGGGCTCTCGGGCACAGATACGCAGTATTTT. The gene calls are TRBV25-1 and TRBJ2-3; 7 bases fit TRBD1. The CDR3 consists of 16 residues. Trimming cost V 5 bases and J 1 base; bases outside gene matches: 9. Per germline, CDR1 MGHDK and CDR2 SYGVNS.

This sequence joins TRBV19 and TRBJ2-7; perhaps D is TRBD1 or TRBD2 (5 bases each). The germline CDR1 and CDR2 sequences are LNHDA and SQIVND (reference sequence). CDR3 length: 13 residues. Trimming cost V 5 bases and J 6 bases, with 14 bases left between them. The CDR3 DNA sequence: TGTGCCAGTAGTCTTCTTGGGGGAATCGAGCAGTACTTC. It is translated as CASSLLGGIEQYF.

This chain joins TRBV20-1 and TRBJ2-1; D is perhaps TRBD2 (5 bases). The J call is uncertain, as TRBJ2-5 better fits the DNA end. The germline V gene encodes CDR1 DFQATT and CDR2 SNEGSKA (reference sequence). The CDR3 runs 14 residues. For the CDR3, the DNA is TGCAGTGCCAATCCCGCTGCGGGCAAAGAGACCCAGTACTTC. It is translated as CSANPAAGKETQYF.

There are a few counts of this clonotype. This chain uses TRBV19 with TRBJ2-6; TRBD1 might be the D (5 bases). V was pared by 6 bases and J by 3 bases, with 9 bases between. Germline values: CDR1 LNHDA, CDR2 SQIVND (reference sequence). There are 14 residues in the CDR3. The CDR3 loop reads CASRPQGGANVLTF. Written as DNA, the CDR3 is TGTGCCAGTAGACCCCAGGGTGGGGCCAACGTCCTGACTTTC.

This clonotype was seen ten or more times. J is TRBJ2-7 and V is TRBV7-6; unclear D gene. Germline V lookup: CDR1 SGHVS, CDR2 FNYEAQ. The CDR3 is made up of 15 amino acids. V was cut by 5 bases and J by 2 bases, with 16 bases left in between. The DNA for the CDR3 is TGTGCCAGCAGCGCCCGGGCCTCAGGCCCCTACGAGCAGTACTTC. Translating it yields CASSARASGPYEQYF.

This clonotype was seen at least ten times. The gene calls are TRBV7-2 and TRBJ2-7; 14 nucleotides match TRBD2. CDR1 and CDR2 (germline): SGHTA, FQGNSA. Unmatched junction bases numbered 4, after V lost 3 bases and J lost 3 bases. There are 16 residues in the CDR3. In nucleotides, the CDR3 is TGTGCCAGCAGCTTGGTGACTAGCGGGAGGGGCTACGAGCAGTACTTC. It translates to CASSLVTSGRGYEQYF.

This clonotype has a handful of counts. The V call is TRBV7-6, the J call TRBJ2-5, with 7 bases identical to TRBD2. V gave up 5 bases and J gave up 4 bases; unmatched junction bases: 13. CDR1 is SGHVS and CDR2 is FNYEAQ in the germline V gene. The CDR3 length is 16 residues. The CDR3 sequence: CASSPHVGGSGETQYF. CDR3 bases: TGTGCCAGCAGCCCCCACGTTGGCGGGAGCGGAGAGACCCAGTACTTC.

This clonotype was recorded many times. This CDR3 is CASSLEGLAGARSYNEQFF. DNA of the CDR3: TGTGCCAGCAGCTTAGAAGGGCTAGCGGGAGCCCGCTCCTACAATGAGCAGTTCTTC. This rearrangement joins TRBV11-2 to TRBJ2-1, with 10 bases matching TRBD2. This CDR3 comprises 19 residues. V gave up 0 bases and J gave up 0 bases; unmatched junction bases: 8. Germline V gene data show CDR1 as SGHAT and CDR2 as FQNNGV.